This T cell receptor beta chain was captured by sequencing in a study of blood T cell repertoires in COVID-19. Study-level information: Researchers got acute and convalescent COVID-19 samples from the United States, Italy and Spain. T cells, B-cell-depleted T cells, or PBMCs supplied cDNA or gDNA.

After removal of 7 bases from V and 10 bases from J, the junction contained 11 bases not matched to a gene. CDR1 is LNHDA, CDR2 SQIVND, per germline (reference sequence). CDR3 length: 15 residues. As processed by the authors: Reference gene primer amplification yielded estimated nucleated cell counts. The repertoire was sequenced with immunoSEQ multiplex PCR; TCRdb's copy has only in-frame clones and lacks some. From that table come the V and J calls and clone size; the DNA was used to work out D and trimming. The sample has roughly 110,000 clones, 80% to 90% seen once. The specimen sequenced was peripheral blood. This sequence was found in a middle-aged man with acute or convalescent COVID-19. The V call is TRBV19, the J call TRBJ1-6, with 9 nucleotides matching TRBD1. The CDR3 coding sequence is TGTGCCAGTAATTACAGGGGGCTTGGGAAATCACCCCTCCACTTT. Amino acid sequence: CASNYRGLGKSPLHF.